Listed below are T cell receptor beta chains from one sample, sequenced in a study of control samples from healthy donors and cancer patients. The data were produced by immunoSEQ multiplex PCR, yet TCRdb's version contains in-frame clones alone and is incomplete. The sample lists about 150,000 clones, about 90% occurring once. The sample taken for sequencing was blood. The receptors were sampled from a woman between 40 and 55 years old in good health. Both conserved end residues are part of each CDR3. Fields, in order: V gene, clone size, D gene, CDR3 protein. The D gene is left open where the match is weak. Clone sizes are given selectively: once, few, many, or a class where the clone is expanded.

>TRBV2|.|TRBD1
CASRGQGNTEAFF
>TRBV5-4|.|.
CASSSGTSEYGYTF
>TRBV10-3|.|TRBD1
CAINTGGYYGYTF
>TRBV4-1|.|.
CASSQDWAREQYF
>TRBV9|.|.
CASSPSQGEGYTF
>TRBV19|.|TRBD1
CASSGTAQETQYF
>TRBV5-6|.|TRBD1
CASSTGQGGRNGYTF
>TRBV10-3|.|.
CAISDGGKELFF
>TRBV2|few|.
CASSVTSAEKLFF
>TRBV11-2|.|.
CASIPWVNTEAFF
>TRBV11-2|.|.
CASSLPSTEKLFF
>TRBV7-2|.|.
CASSPRGIPDYGYTF
>TRBV3-1/TRBV3-2|.|TRBD1
CASSPRGLNEKLFF